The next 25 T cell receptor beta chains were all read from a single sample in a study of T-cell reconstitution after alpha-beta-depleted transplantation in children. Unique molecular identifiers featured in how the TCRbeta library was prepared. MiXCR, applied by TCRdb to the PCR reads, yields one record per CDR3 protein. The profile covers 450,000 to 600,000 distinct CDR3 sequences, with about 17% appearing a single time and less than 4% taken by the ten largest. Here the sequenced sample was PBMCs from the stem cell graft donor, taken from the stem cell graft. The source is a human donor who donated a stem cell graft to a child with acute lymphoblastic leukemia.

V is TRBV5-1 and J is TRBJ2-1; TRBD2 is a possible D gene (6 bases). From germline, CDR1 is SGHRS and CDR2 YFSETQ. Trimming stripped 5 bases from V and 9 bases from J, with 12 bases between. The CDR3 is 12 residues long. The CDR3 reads CASSGTSIEQFF. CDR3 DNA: TGCGCCAGCAGTGGAACTAGCATTGAGCAGTTCTTC.

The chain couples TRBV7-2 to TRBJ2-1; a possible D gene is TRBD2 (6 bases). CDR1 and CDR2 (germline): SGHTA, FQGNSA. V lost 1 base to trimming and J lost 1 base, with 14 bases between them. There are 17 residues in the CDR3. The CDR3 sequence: CASSLGDSAPSYNEQFF. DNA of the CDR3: TGTGCCAGCAGCTTAGGGGACTCAGCGCCATCCTACAATGAGCAGTTCTTC.

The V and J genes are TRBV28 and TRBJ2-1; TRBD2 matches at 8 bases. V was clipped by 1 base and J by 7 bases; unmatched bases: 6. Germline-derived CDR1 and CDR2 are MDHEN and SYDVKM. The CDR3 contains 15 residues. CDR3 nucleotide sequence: TGTGCCAGCAGTTTATTGAGCGGGAGAGGGAATGAGCAGTTCTTC. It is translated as CASSLLSGRGNEQFF.

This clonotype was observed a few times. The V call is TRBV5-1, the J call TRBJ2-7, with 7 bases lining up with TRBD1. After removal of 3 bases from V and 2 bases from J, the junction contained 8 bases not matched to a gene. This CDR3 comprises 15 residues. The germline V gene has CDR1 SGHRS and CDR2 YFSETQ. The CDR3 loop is CASSWGQPSPYEQYF. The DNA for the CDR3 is TGCGCCAGCAGCTGGGGACAGCCTTCTCCCTACGAGCAGTACTTC. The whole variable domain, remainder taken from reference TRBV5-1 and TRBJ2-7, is KAGVTQTPRYLIKTRGQQVTLSCSPISGHRSVSWYQQTPGQGLQFLFEYFSETQRNKGNFPGRFSGRQFSNSRSEMNVSTLELGDSALYLCASSWGQPSPYEQYFGPGTRLTVT.

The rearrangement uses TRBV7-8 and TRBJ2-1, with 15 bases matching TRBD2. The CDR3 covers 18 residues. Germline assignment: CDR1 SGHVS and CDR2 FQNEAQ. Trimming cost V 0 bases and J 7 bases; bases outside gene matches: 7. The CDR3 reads CASSLALGLAGGSNEQFF. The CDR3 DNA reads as TGTGCCAGCAGCTTAGCCCTGGGACTAGCGGGAGGATCAAATGAGCAGTTCTTC. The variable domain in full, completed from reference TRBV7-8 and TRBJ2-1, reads GAGVSQSPRYKVAKRGQDVALRCDPISGHVSLFWYQQALGQGPEFLTYFQNEAQLDKSGLPSDRFFAERPEGSVSTLKIQRTQQEDSAVYLCASSLALGLAGGSNEQFFGPGTRLTVL.

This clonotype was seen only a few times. In DNA form, the CDR3 reads TGTGCCAGCAGCGGGACCAAAGGGCGGAAACCCTACAATGAGCAGTTCTTC. Protein product: CASSGTKGRKPYNEQFF. This sequence joins TRBV11-2 and TRBJ2-1; D may match TRBD1 or TRBD2 (5 bases each). The germline V gene encodes CDR1 SGHAT and CDR2 FQNNGV. The CDR3 is made up of 17 amino acids. V was pared by 5 bases and J by 2 bases, with 19 bases between.

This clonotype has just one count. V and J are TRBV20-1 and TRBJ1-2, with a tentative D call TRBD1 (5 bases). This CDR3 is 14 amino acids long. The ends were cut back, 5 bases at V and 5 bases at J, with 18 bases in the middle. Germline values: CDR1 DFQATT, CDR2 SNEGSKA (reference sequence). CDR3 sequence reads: CSAVAGTKEYGYTF. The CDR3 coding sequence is TGCAGTGCTGTAGCCGGGACGAAGGAATATGGCTACACCTTC.

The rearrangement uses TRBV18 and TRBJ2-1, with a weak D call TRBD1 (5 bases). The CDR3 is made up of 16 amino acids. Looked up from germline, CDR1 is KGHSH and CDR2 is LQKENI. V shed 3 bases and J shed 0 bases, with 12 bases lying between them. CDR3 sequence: CASSPFDSGSYNEQFF. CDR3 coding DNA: TGTGCCAGCTCACCCTTCGACAGTGGCTCCTACAATGAGCAGTTCTTC.

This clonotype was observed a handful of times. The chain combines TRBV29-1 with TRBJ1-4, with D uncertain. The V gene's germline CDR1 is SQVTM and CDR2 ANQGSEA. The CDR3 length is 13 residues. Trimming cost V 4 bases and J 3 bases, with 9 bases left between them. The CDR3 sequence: CSVAIAANEKLFF. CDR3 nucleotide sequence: TGCAGCGTTGCCATTGCGGCTAATGAAAAACTGTTTTTT.

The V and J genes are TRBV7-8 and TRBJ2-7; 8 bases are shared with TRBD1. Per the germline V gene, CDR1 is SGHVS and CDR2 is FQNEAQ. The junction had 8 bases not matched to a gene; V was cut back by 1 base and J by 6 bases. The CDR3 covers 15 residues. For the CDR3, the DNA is TGTGCCAGCAGCTTAGTTGGGCAGGGGGCGCCCGAGCAGTACTTC. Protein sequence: CASSLVGQGAPEQYF.

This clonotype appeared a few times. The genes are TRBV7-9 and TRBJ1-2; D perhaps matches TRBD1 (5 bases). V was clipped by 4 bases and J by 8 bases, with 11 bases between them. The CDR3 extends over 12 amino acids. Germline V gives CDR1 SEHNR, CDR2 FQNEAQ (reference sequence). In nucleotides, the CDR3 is TGTGCCAGCAGCTCGGCCCAGGGCGGCTACACCTTC. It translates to CASSSAQGGYTF.

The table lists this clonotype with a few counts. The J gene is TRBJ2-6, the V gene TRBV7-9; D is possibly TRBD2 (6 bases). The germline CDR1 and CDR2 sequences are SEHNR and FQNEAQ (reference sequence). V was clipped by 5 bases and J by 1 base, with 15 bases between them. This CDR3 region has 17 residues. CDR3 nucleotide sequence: TGTGCCAGCAGCCTCTTCCCAGGGAGGTCTGGGGCCAACGTCCTGACTTTC. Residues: CASSLFPGRSGANVLTF.

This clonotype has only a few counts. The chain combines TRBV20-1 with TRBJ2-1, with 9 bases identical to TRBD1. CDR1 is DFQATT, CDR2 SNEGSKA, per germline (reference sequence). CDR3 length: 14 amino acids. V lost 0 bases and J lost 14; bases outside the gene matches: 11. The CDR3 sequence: CSARDRLARTGEFF. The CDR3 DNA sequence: TGCAGTGCTAGAGATCGCCTTGCCCGGACAGGGGAGTTCTTC.

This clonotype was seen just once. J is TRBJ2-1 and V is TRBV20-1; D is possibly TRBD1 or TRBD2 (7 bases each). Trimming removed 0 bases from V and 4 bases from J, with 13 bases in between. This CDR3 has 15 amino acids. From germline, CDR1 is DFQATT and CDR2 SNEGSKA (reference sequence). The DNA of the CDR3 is TGCAGTGCTAGAGATCAGGGGGGAGGGTACAATGAGCAGTTCTTC. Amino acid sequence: CSARDQGGGYNEQFF.

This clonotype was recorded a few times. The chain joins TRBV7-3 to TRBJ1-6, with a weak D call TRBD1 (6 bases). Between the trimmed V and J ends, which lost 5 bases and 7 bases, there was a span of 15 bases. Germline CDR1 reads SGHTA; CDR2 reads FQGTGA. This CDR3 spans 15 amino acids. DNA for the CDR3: TGTGCCAGCAGCCTACAGGGCTGGGGAAATTCACCCCTCCACTTT. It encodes CASSLQGWGNSPLHF.

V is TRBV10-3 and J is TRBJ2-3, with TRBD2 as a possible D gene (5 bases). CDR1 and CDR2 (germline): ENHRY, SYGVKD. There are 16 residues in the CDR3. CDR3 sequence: CAVKRDSEASTDTQYF. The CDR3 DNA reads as TGTGCAGTCAAGAGGGATAGCGAAGCTAGCACAGATACGCAGTATTTT.

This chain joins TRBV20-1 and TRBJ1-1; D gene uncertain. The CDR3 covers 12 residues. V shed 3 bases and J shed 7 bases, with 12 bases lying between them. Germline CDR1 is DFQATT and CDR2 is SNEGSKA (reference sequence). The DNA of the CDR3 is TGCAGTGCTAGGGGAGTTGGGTTTGAAGCTTTCTTT. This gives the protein CSARGVGFEAFF.

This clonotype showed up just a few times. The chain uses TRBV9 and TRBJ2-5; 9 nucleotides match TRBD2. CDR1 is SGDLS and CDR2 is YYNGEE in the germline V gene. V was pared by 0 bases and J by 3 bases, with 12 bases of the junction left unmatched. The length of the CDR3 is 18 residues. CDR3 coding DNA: TGTGCCAGCAGCGTAGGATCGAGCGGGAGGACTCAGAAAGAGACCCAGTACTTC. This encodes CASSVGSSGRTQKETQYF.

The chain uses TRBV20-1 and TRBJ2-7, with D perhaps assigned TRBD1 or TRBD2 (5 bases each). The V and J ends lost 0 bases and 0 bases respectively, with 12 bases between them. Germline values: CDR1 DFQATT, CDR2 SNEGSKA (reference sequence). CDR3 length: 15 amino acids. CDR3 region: CSARDGASSSYEQYF. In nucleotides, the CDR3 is TGCAGTGCTAGAGACGGGGCATCAAGCTCCTACGAGCAGTACTTC.

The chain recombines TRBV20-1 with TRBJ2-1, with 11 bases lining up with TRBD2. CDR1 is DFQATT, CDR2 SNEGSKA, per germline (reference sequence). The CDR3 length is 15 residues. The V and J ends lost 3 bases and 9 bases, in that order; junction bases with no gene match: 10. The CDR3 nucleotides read TGCAGTGCTAGCACCGCTACTAGCGGGAGTTTTGAGCAGTTCTTC. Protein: CSASTATSGSFEQFF.

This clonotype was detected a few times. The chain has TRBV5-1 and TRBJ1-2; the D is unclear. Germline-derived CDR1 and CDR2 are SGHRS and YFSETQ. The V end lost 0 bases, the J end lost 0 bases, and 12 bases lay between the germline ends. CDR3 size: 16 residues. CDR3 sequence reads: CASSLVGSQSNYGYTF. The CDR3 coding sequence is TGCGCCAGCAGCTTGGTCGGCAGCCAATCTAACTATGGCTACACCTTC.

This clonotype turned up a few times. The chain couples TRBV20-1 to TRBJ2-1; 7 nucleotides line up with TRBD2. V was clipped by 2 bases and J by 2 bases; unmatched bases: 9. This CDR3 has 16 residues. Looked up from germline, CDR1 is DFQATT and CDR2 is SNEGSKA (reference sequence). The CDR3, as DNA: TGCAGTGCTAGATGGACTAGTGGGGCGCCCTACAATGAGCAGTTCTTC. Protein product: CSARWTSGAPYNEQFF.

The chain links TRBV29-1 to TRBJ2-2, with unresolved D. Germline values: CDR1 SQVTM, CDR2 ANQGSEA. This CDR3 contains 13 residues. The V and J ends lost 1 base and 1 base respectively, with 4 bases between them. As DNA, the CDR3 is TGCAGCGTTGAAGGGGTGAACACCGGGGAGCTGTTTTTT. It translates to CSVEGVNTGELFF.

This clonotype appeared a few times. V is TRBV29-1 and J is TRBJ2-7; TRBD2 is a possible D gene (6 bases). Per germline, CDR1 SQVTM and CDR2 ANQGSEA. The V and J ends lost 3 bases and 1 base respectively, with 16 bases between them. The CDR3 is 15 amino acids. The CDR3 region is CSVDGAGPNSYEQYF. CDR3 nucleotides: TGCAGCGTTGACGGGGCGGGACCTAATTCCTACGAGCAGTACTTC.

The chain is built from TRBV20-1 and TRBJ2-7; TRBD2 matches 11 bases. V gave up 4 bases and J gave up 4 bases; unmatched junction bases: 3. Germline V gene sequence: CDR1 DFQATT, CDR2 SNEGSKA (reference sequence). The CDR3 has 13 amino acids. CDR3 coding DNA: TGCAGTGCTATTAGCGGGAGGGTGTACGAGCAGTACTTC. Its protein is CSAISGRVYEQYF.